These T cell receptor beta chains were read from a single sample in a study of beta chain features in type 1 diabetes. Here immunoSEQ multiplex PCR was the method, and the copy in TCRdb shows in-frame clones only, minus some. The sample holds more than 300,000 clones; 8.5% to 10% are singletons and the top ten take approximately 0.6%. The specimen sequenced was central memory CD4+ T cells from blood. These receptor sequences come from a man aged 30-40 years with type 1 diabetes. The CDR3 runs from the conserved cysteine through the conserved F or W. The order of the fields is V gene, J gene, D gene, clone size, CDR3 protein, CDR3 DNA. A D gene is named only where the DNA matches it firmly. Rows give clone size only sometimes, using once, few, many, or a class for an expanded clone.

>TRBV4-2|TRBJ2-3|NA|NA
CASSQEYGGTDTQYF
TGTGCCAGCAGCCAAGAATACGGGGGCACAGATACGCAGTATTTT
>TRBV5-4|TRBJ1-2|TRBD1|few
CASSPRDRGGYGYTF
TGTGCCAGCAGCCCGCGGGACAGGGGAGGCTATGGCTACACCTTC
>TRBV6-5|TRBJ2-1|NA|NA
CASSPRQVSYNEQFF
TGTGCCAGCAGTCCAAGACAGGTCTCCTACAATGAGCAGTTCTTC
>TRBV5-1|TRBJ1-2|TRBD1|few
CASSWDSKASGYTF
TGCGCCAGCAGCTGGGACAGTAAGGCATCTGGCTACACCTTC
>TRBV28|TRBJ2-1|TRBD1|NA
CASRDAGTGNNEQFF
TGTGCCAGCAGGGACGCCGGGACAGGGAACAATGAGCAGTTCTTC
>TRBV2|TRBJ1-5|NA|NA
CASNLGDQPQHF
TGTGCCAGCAACCTGGGGGATCAGCCCCAGCATTTT
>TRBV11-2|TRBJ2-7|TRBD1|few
CASSLKRDRAVYEQYF
TGTGCCAGCAGCTTAAAAAGGGACAGGGCCGTCTACGAGCAGTACTTC
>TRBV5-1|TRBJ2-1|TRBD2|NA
CASSTGLAGMYNEQFF
TGCGCCAGCAGCACCGGACTAGCGGGTATGTACAATGAGCAGTTCTTC
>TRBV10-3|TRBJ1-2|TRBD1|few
CAISANRGLGYTF
TGTGCCATCAGTGCTAACAGGGGGTTGGGCTACACCTTC
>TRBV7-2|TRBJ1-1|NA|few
CASSPVGVYTEAFF
TGTGCCAGCAGCCCCGTCGGGGTGTACACTGAAGCTTTCTTT